The entry that follows covers one TCR beta chain sequence. Its antigen is still unknown. The data were obtained in a study of T cell responses to AZD1222 COVID-19 vaccine. Overall study results and limits: Clonal diversity may have been underestimated in mostly white British donors. Seropositivity was recorded at baseline in only five to seven AZD1222 recipients. Spike-wide coverage was observed for vaccine-associated CD4 TCRs, with dominant responses at 160-218 and 743-854. With two AZD1222 doses given, Spike-specific TCR breadth and depth both rose.

TCRdb's copy holds only in-frame clones and misses some; the assay was immunoSEQ multiplex PCR. Found here are more than 110,000 clones; the top ten clones hold about 2%. Germline CDR1 is SGHNT and CDR2 is YENEEA. The length of the CDR3 is 12 residues. V gave up 2 bases and J gave up 7 bases, with 6 bases separating them. This sequence joins TRBV11-3 and TRBJ2-1; D call uncertain. This sequence was found in an adult in good health. Input material: peripheral blood. CDR3 in DNA: TGTGCCAGCAGCTTACTGAGAAATGAGCAGTTCTTC. Its protein is CASSLLRNEQFF.